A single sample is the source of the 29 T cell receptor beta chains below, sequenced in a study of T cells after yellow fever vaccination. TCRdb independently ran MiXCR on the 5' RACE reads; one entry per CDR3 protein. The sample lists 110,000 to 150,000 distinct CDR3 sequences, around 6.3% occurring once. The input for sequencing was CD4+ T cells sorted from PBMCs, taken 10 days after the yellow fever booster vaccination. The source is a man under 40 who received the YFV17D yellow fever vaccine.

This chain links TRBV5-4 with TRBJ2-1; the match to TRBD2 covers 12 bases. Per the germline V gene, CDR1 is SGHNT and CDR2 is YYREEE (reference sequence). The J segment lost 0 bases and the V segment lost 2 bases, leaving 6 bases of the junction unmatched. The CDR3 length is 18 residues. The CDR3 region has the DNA TGTGCCAGCAGCTTAGGGACTAGCGGGTGGAGCTCCTACAATGAGCAGTTCTTC. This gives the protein CASSLGTSGWSSYNEQFF.

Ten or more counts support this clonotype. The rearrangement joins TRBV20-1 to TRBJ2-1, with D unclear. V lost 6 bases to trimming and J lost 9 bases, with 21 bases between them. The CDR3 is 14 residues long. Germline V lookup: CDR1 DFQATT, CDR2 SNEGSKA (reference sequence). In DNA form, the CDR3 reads TGCAGTGCCCGTATAGGAACTGCAAGGTCTGAGCAGTTCTTC. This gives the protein CSARIGTARSEQFF.

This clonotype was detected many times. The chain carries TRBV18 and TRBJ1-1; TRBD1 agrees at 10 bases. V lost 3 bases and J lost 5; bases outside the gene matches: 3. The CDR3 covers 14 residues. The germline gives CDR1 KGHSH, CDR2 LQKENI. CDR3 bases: TGTGCCAGCTCACCGGGACAGGGGCCGACTGAAGCTTTCTTT. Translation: CASSPGQGPTEAFF.

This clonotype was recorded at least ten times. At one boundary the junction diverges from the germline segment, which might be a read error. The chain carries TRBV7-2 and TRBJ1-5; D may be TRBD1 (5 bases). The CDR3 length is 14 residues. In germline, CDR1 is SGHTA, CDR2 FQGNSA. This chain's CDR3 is CASSLAGGNQPQHF. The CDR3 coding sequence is TGTGCCAGCAGTTTAGCGGGGGGAAATCAGCCCCAGCATTTT.

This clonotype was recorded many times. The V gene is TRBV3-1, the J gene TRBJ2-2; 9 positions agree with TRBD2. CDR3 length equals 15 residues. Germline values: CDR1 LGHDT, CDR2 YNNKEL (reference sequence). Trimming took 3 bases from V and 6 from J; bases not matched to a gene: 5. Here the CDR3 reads CASSQGLARAGELFF. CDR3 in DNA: TGTGCCAGCAGCCAGGGACTAGCCCGAGCCGGGGAGCTGTTTTTT.

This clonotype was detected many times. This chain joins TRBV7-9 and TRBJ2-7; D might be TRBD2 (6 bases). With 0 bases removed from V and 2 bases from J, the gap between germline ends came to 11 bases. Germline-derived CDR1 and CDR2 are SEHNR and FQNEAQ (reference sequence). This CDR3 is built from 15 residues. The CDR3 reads CASSLALEGTYEQYF. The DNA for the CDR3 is TGTGCCAGCAGCTTAGCGTTGGAGGGTACCTACGAGCAGTACTTC.

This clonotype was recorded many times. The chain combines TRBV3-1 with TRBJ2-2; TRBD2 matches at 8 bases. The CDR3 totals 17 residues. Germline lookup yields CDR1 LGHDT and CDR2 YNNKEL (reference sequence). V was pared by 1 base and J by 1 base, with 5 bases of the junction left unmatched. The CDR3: CASSQVSLAVNTGELFF. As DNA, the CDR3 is TGTGCCAGCAGCCAAGTTTCACTAGCGGTGAACACCGGGGAGCTGTTTTTT.

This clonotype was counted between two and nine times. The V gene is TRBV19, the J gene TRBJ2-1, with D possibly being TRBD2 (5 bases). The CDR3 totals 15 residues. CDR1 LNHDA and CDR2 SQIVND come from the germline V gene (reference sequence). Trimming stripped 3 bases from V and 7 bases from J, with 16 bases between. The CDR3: CASSIRGSGPNEQFF. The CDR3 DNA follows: TGTGCCAGTAGTATCCGAGGGAGTGGTCCTAATGAGCAGTTCTTC.

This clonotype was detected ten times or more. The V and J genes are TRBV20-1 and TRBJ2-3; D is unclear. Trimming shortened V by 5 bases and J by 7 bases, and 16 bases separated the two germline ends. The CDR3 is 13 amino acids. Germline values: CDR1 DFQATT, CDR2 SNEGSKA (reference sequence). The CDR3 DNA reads TGCAGTGCTCCGATAGGTAGTTCTTATACGCAGTATTTT. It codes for CSAPIGSSYTQYF.

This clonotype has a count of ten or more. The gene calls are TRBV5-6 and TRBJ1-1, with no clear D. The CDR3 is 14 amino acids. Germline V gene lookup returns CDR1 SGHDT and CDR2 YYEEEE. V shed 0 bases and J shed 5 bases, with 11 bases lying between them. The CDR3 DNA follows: TGTGCCAGCAGCTTGGAATTTTTGGGGACTGAAGCTTTCTTT. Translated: CASSLEFLGTEAFF.

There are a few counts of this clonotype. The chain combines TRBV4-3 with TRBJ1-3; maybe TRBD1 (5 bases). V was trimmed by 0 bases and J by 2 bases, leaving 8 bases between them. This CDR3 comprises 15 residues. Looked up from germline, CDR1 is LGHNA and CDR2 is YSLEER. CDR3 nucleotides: TGCGCCAGCAGCCAAGAGGGGGTGCCTGGAAACACCATATATTTT. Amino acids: CASSQEGVPGNTIYF.

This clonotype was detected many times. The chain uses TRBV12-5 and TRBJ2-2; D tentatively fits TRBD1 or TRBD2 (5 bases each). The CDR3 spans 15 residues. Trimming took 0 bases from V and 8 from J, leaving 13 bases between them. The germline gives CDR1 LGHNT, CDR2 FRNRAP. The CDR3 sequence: CASGLVLGTSGELFF. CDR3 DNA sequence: TGTGCTAGTGGTTTGGTACTCGGGACCTCAGGGGAGCTGTTTTTT.

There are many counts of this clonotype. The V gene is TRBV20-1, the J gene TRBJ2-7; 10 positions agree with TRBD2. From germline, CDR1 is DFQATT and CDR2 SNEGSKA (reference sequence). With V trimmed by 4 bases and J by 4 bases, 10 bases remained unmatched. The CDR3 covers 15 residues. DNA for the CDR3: TGCAGTGCTATCCTCCCCCTAGCGGGAGCATACGAGCAGTACTTC. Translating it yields CSAILPLAGAYEQYF.

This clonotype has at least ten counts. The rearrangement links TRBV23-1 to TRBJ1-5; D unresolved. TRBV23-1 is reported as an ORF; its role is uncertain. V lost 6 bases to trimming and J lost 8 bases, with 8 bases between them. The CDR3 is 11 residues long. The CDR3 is CASSPVEPQHF. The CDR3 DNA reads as TGCGCCAGCAGCCCCGTAGAGCCCCAGCATTTT.

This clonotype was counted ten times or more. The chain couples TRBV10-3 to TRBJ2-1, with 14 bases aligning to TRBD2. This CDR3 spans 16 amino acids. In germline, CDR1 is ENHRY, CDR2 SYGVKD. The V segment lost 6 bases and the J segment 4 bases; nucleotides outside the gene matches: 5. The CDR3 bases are TGTGCCATCAGCAAGACTAGCGGGAGGGATTACAATGAGCAGTTCTTC. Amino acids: CAISKTSGRDYNEQFF.

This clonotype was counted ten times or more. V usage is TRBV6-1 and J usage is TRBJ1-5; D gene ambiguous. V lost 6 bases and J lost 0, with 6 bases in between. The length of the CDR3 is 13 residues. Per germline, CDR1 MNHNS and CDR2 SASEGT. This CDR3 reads CASRVTSNQPQHF. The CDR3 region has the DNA TGTGCCAGCAGAGTGACTAGCAATCAGCCCCAGCATTTT.

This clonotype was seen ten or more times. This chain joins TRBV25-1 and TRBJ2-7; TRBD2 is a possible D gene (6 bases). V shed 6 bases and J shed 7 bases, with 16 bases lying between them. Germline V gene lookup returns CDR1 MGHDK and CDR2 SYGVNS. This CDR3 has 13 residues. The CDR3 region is CASSRVSGSEQYF. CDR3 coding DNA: TGTGCCAGCAGCAGGGTTAGCGGTTCGGAGCAGTACTTC.

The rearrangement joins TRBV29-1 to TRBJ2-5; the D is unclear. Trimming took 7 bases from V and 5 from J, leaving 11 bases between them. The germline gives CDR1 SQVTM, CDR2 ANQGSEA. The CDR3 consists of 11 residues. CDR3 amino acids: CSGAGRETQYF. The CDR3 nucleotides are TGCAGCGGGGCCGGGCGGGAGACCCAGTACTTC.

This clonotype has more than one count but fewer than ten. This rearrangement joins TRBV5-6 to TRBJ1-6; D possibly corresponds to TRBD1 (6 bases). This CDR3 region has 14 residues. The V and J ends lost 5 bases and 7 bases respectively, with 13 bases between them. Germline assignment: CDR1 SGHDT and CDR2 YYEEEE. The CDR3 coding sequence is TGTGCCAGCAGGAGAGGACAGAGCAATTCACCCCTCCACTTT. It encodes CASRRGQSNSPLHF.

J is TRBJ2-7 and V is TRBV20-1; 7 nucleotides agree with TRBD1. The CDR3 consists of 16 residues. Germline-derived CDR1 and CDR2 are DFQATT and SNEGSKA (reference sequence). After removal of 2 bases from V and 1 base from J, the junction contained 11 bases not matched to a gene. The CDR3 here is CSARSRGRDRSYEQYF. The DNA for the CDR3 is TGCAGTGCTAGATCCCGGGGCAGGGACAGATCCTACGAGCAGTACTTC.

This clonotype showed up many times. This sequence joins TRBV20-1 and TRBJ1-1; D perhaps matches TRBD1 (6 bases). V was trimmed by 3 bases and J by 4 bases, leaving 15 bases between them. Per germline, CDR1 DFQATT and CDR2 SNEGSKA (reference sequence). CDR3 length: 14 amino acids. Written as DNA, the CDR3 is TGCAGTGCTAGCCCTCGGGGGCGCGCCACTGAAGCTTTCTTT. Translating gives CSASPRGRATEAFF.

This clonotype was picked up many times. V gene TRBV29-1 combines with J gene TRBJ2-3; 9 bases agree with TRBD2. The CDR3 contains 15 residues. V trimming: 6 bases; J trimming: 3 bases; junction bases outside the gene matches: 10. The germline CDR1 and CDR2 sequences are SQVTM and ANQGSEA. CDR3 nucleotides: TGCAGCGTCCCCAGTGGTAGCGGGAGTACAGATACGCAGTATTTT. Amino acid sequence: CSVPSGSGSTDTQYF.

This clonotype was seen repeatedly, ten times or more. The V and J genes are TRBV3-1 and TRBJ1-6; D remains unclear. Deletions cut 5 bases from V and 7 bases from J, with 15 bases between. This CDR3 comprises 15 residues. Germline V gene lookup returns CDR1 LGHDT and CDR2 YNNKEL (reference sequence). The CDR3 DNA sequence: TGTGCCAGCAGCGCCCGGGAGGAAGGGAATTCACCCCTCCACTTT. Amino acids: CASSAREEGNSPLHF.

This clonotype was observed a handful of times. The CDR3 is CASTGGNTIYF. The DNA for the CDR3 is TGTGCCAGCACGGGTGGAAACACCATATATTTT. The chain is built from TRBV25-1 and TRBJ1-3; the D is unclear. The CDR3 consists of 11 residues. V was cut by 7 bases and J by 3 bases, with 4 bases left in between. Germline-derived CDR1 and CDR2 are MGHDK and SYGVNS.

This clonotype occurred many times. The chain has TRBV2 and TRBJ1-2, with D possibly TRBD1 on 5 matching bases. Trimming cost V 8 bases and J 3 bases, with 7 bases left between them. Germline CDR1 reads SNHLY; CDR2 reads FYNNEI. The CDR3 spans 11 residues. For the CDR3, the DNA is TGTGCCAGCGGGACGGACTATGGCTACACCTTC. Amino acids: CASGTDYGYTF.

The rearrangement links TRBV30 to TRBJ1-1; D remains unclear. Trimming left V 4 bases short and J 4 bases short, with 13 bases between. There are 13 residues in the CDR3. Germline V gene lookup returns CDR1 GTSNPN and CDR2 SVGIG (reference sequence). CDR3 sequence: CAWTIGPFTEAFF. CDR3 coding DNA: TGTGCCTGGACCATCGGGCCGTTCACTGAAGCTTTCTTT.

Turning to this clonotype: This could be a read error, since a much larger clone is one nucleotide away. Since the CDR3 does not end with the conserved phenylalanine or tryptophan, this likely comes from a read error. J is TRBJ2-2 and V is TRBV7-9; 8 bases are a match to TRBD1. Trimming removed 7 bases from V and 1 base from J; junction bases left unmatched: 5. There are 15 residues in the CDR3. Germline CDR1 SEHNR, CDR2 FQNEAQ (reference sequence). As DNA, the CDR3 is TGTGCCAGCACCATGGACAGGGTGAACACCGGGGAGCTGTTTCTT. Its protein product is CASTMDRVNTGELFL.

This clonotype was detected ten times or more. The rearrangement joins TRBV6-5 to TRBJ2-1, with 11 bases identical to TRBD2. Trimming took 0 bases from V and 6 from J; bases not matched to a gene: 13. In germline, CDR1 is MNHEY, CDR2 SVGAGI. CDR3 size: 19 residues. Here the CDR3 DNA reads TGTGCCAGCAGTTACTCGGGCGGAGGGGGACTAGCGGAAGCCAATGAGCAGTTCTTC. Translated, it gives CASSYSGGGGLAEANEQFF.

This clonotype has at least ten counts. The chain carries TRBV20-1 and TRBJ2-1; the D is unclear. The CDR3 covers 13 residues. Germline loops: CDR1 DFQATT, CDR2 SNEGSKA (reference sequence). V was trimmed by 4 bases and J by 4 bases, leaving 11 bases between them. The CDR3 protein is CSANPPVYNEQFF. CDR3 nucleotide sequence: TGCAGTGCTAACCCCCCGGTTTACAATGAGCAGTTCTTC.